The 11 T cell receptor beta chains below come from one sample, sequenced in a study of spatial heterogeneity in lung cancer. TCRdb processed the 5' RACE reads anew with MiXCR; each CDR3 protein has one entry. This table has some 9,800 distinct CDR3 sequences, about 6% appearing once. As for time point: sample taken at primary tumor resection. Their antigens remain unidentified. Notes on the study in general: Tracking of tumor mutation counts was seen in expanded intratumoral alpha and beta TCR counts.

The input for sequencing was lung tumor tissue, taken at surgery. These receptors all come from a male donor with early-stage non-small cell lung cancer.

Judged by abundance, this clonotype is medium-sized (0.01 to 0.1%). Little can be read into the size of this beta chain, an off-target read in a library designed for alpha chains. The rearrangement joins TRBV12-3 or TRBV12-4 to TRBJ2-2, with D possibly being TRBD1 or TRBD2 (6 bases each). The length of the CDR3 is 14 residues. Trimming cost V 0 bases and J 7 bases, with 9 bases left between them. Here the CDR3 reads CASSLAGGNGELFF. CDR3 DNA sequence: TGTGCCAGCAGTTTAGCCGGGGGCAACGGGGAGCTGTTTTTT.

This clonotype was recorded at least ten times. Since it is a stray read in a library aimed at alpha chains, this beta chain has a size that is not meaningful. V and J are TRBV7-3 and TRBJ2-5; TRBD1 is a possible D gene (5 bases). The CDR3 covers 14 residues. Germline CDR1 reads SGHTA; CDR2 reads FQGTGA. With 4 bases removed from V and 3 bases from J, the gap between germline ends came to 12 bases. CDR3 region: CASSSKGREETQYF. The CDR3 nucleotides are TGTGCCAGCAGCTCTAAGGGCAGGGAAGAGACCCAGTACTTC.

This clonotype was observed many times. This beta chain was picked up by a library intended for alpha chains and is off target, so its count carries little meaning. This chain uses TRBV2 with TRBJ2-5; 8 nucleotides agree with TRBD2. V was clipped by 6 bases and J by 4 bases; unmatched bases: 7. The length of the CDR3 is 14 residues. CDR1 and CDR2 from the germline V gene are SNHLY and FYNNEI. The CDR3 DNA reads TGTGCCAGCAGCGACGGGGGGGGAACAGAGACCCAGTACTTC. The encoded protein is CASSDGGGTETQYF.

This clonotype was seen at least ten times. Because this beta chain is a stray read in a library intended to capture alpha chains, its abundance should not be given much weight. V usage is TRBV20-1 and J usage is TRBJ2-3; D may be TRBD2 (6 bases). The CDR3 extends over 14 amino acids. Trimming shortened V by 4 bases and J by 5 bases, and 16 bases separated the two germline ends. Germline values: CDR1 DFQATT, CDR2 SNEGSKA (reference sequence). The chain's CDR3 is CSAINRRGGDTQYF. The CDR3 DNA follows: TGCAGTGCTATTAATCGGAGGGGTGGAGATACGCAGTATTTT.

In this sample, this clonotype turned up many times. This beta chain represents an off-target read in a library built for alpha chains; its size is of limited meaning. This chain joins TRBV3-1 and TRBJ2-1; 14 nucleotides line up with TRBD2. Trimming removed 4 bases from V and 5 bases from J; junction bases left unmatched: 1. Germline-derived CDR1 and CDR2 are LGHDT and YNNKEL (reference sequence). The CDR3 is 15 amino acids. The CDR3 loop reads CASSPGLAGDNEQFF. In nucleotides, the CDR3 is TGTGCCAGCAGCCCGGGACTAGCGGGGGACAATGAGCAGTTCTTC.

Ten or more counts support this clonotype. The junction does not match germline at one end; this may be a read error. The library was built for alpha chains, so this beta chain is an off-target read and its size means little. The chain recombines TRBV20-1 with TRBJ1-2; D is ambiguous. Germline V gene lookup returns CDR1 DFQATT and CDR2 SNEGSKA (reference sequence). CDR3 length: 10 amino acids. The CDR3 spells CSARVDSYTF. The CDR3, as DNA: TGCAGTGCCAGAGTCGACTCCTACACCTTC.

This clonotype was counted ten times or more. Because this beta chain is a stray read in a library intended to capture alpha chains, its abundance should not be given much weight. V usage is TRBV7-2 and J usage is TRBJ1-2; D possibly corresponds to TRBD1 (6 bases). Germline values: CDR1 SGHTA, CDR2 FQGNSA. V was cut by 2 bases and J by 8 bases, with 21 bases left in between. The CDR3 spans 16 residues. CDR3 protein: CASSLLRGRDPRGYTF. DNA for the CDR3: TGTGCCAGCAGCTTACTCAGGGGACGAGACCCACGGGGCTACACCTTC. Supplemented by reference TRBV7-2 and TRBJ1-2, the full variable domain reads GAGVSQSPSNKVTEKGKDVELRCDPISGHTALYWYRQSLGQGLEFLIYFQGNSAPDKSGLPSDRFSAERTGGSVSTLTIQRTQQEDSAVYLCASSLLRGRDPRGYTFGSGTRLTVV.

This clonotype was seen many times. This beta chain lies outside the target of a library built for alpha chains; its clone size means little. V is TRBV12-5 and J is TRBJ2-5, with D unresolved. Germline assignment: CDR1 LGHNT and CDR2 FRNRAP. Trimming took off 3 bases at V and 5 bases at J, with 4 bases between the two ends. This CDR3 comprises 11 residues. In DNA form, the CDR3 reads TGTGCTAGTGGTTTTTACGAGACCCAGTACTTC. Translation gives CASGFYETQYF.

This clonotype was picked up many times. The library was designed around alpha chains, so this beta chain is a stray read whose abundance carries little weight. The CDR3 sequence is CATSGLKDRGNSPLHF. The CDR3, as DNA: TGTGCCACCAGCGGGCTAAAGGACAGGGGAAATTCACCCCTCCACTTT. The chain employs TRBV15 and TRBJ1-6, with TRBD1 identical over 9 bases. CDR1 LNHNV and CDR2 YYDKDF come from the germline V gene (reference sequence). The CDR3 runs to 16 residues. Trimming removed 5 bases from V and 7 bases from J; junction bases left unmatched: 9.

This clonotype was detected many times. This beta chain is a stray sequence in a library constructed for alpha chains; its clone size is not meaningful. V usage is TRBV27 and J usage is TRBJ1-4; perhaps TRBD1 as D (5 bases). Trimming shortened V by 0 bases and J by 10 bases, and 21 bases separated the two germline ends. CDR3 length: 17 residues. Germline lookup yields CDR1 MNHEY and CDR2 SMNVEV (reference sequence). The CDR3 DNA reads TGTGCCAGCAGTTTATCGGAGAGGGGCCAGCTTGGTGGAAAACTGTTTTTT. This gives the protein CASSLSERGQLGGKLFF. The entire variable domain, with the rest obtained from reference TRBV27 and TRBJ1-4, is as follows: EAQVTQNPRYLITVTGKKLTVTCSQNMNHEYMSWYRQDPGLGLRQIYYSMNVEVTDKGDVPEGYKVSRKEKRNFPLILESPSPNQTSLYFCASSLSERGQLGGKLFFGSGTQLSVL.

There are many counts of this clonotype. The size of this beta chain means little, since it is a stray read in a library made for alpha chains. J is TRBJ2-1 and V is TRBV5-6; weak D call: TRBD2 (6 bases). Trimming cost V 1 base and J 7 bases, with 12 bases left between them. The CDR3 has 14 residues. Germline CDR1 SGHDT, CDR2 YYEEEE. Here the CDR3 DNA reads TGTGCCAGCAGCTTGTTTCGGGGGAAGAATGAGCAGTTCTTC. Translation gives CASSLFRGKNEQFF. The whole variable domain, remainder taken from reference TRBV5-6 and TRBJ2-1, is DAGVTQSPTHLIKTRGQQVTLRCSPKSGHDTVSWYQQALGQGPQFIFQYYEEEERQRGNFPDRFSGHQFPNYSSELNVNALLLGDSALYLCASSLFRGKNEQFFGPGTRLTVL.